This TCR beta chain was identified during a study of neurological immune-mediated disorders. Comments on this clonotype: At one end, the junction sequence differs from germline, possibly due to a read error.

TCRdb re-analysed the 5' RACE reads in MiXCR, keeping a single row per CDR3 protein. The sample consists of about 16,000 distinct CDR3 sequences, less than 25% of them appearing once. From germline, CDR1 is SEHNR and CDR2 FQNEAQ (reference sequence). The CDR3 is 14 amino acids. It was blood bank volunteers in Maryland, USA who made up the healthy controls. The genes are TRBV7-9 and TRBJ2-7; maybe TRBD2 (5 bases). The receptor was isolated from a man aged 50-59 years in good health. Sequencing was carried out using PBMCs. CDR3 region: CASSSRGPQSEQYF. CDR3 in DNA: TGCGCCAGCAGCTCCAGAGGGCCCCAAAGCGAGCAGTACTTC.